Shown below are 10 T cell receptor beta chains from a single sample sequenced in a study of early stage breast cancer tumors. Profiled with immunoSEQ multiplex PCR; TCRdb holds only in-frame clones, not every one. The sample lists under 75,000 clones, about 83% occurring once. Sequenced material: blood. All receptors come from a person younger than 45 with breast cancer.

The V gene is TRBV11-2, the J gene TRBJ2-1, with D perhaps matching TRBD2 (6 bases). The germline gives CDR1 SGHAT, CDR2 FQNNGV. The CDR3 spans 16 residues. Trimming stripped 4 bases from V and 0 bases from J, with 13 bases between. The CDR3 bases are TGTGCCAGCAGCTCCTTAGCGGCTAGCTCCTACAATGAGCAGTTCTTC. This encodes CASSSLAASSYNEQFF. The whole variable domain, remainder taken from reference TRBV11-2 and TRBJ2-1, is EAGVAQSPRYKIIEKRQSVAFWCNPISGHATLYWYQQILGQGPKLLIQFQNNGVVDDSQLPKDRFSAERLKGVDSTLKIQPAKLEDSAVYLCASSSLAASSYNEQFFGPGTRLTVL.

This sequence joins TRBV6-1 and TRBJ1-5; possibly TRBD1 for D (5 bases). CDR1 is MNHNS, CDR2 SASEGT, per germline. V lost 1 base, J lost 12 bases, and 13 bases lay in between. The CDR3 is 13 amino acids. CDR3 sequence reads: CASSEGDRQLQHF. Written as DNA, the CDR3 is TGTGCCAGCAGTGAAGGGGACCGTCAACTCCAGCATTTT.

The rearrangement uses TRBV5-5 and TRBJ1-3; 7 bases line up with TRBD1. Germline values: CDR1 SGHKS, CDR2 YYEKEE (reference sequence). CDR3 size: 16 residues. V shed 0 bases, J shed 2 bases, and the junction held 5 bases outside the gene matches. CDR3 sequence (DNA): TGTGCCAGCAGCTTGGCCCCGACAGGGACTGGAAACACCATATATTTT. Protein product: CASSLAPTGTGNTIYF.

The V gene is TRBV7-3, the J gene TRBJ2-2, with D possibly being TRBD2 (5 bases). The germline gives CDR1 SGHTA, CDR2 FQGTGA. The CDR3 is 17 residues long. The V end lost 5 bases, the J end lost 6 bases, and 22 bases lay between the germline ends. CDR3 sequence: CASSRGIAREYPGELFF. The CDR3 nucleotides read TGTGCCAGCAGCAGAGGAATAGCTAGGGAGTATCCCGGGGAGCTGTTTTTT.

The chain is built from TRBV6-5 and TRBJ1-2, with 8 positions matching TRBD1. This CDR3 region has 11 residues. Germline V gene lookup returns CDR1 MNHEY and CDR2 SVGAGI. V trimming: 5 bases; J trimming: 13 bases; junction bases outside the gene matches: 6. CDR3 in DNA: TGTGCCAGCAGTCTCACAGGGGGATCCACCTTC. This gives the protein CASSLTGGSTF.

CDR3 coding DNA: TGTGCCAGCAGGGCCGGGACTAGCGGGTGGAATGAGCAGTTCTTC. Translation gives CASRAGTSGWNEQFF. The rearrangement uses TRBV19 and TRBJ2-1; the match to TRBD2 covers 12 bases. CDR3 length: 15 amino acids. With V trimmed by 9 bases and J by 7 bases, 10 bases remained unmatched. Germline CDR1 and CDR2: LNHDA and SQIVND (reference sequence).

This chain links TRBV29-1 with TRBJ1-1; D not certain. Per the germline V gene, CDR1 is SQVTM and CDR2 is ANQGSEA. The V end lost 7 bases, the J end lost 3 bases, and 12 bases lay between the germline ends. This CDR3 region has 12 residues. In nucleotides, the CDR3 is TGCAGCGCTCGGCGGGCGGACACTGAAGCTTTCTTT. Encoded protein: CSARRADTEAFF.

This sequence joins TRBV14 and TRBJ1-1; the D is unclear. Germline values: CDR1 SGHDN, CDR2 FVKESK. The CDR3 runs to 10 residues. V shed 5 bases and J shed 7 bases, with 5 bases lying between them. CDR3 coding DNA: TGTGCCAGCAGCTTGCGTGAAGCTTTCTTT. Translated: CASSLREAFF.

The genes are TRBV9 and TRBJ2-1; D unclear. This CDR3 spans 13 amino acids. V was cut by 2 bases and J by 7 bases, with 10 bases left in between. Per germline, CDR1 SGDLS and CDR2 YYNGEE. The CDR3 coding sequence is TGTGCCAGCAGCGTTAGGGCAGCGAATGAGCAGTTCTTC. Encoded protein: CASSVRAANEQFF.

The CDR3 DNA is TGTGCCAGCAGTGCGAGCGGGAGGAACACCGGGGAGCTGTTTTTT. It specifies CASSASGRNTGELFF. The V gene is TRBV6-1, the J gene TRBJ2-2, with 8 bases lining up with TRBD2. V trimming: 4 bases; J trimming: 1 base; junction bases outside the gene matches: 2. Germline loops: CDR1 MNHNS, CDR2 SASEGT. CDR3 length equals 15 residues.